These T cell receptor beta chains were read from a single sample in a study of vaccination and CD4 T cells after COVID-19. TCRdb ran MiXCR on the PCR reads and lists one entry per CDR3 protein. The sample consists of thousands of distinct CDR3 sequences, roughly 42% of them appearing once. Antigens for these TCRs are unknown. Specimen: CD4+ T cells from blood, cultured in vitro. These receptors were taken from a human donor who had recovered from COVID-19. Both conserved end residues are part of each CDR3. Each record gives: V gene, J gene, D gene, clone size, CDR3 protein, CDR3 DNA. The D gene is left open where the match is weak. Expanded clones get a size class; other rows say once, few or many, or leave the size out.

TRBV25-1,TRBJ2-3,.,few,CASSTYGGDTQYF,TGTGCCAGCAGTACCTACGGCGGGGATACGCAGTATTTT
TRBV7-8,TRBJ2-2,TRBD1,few,CASSLSGTGFISGELFF,TGTGCCAGCAGCTTATCCGGGACAGGGTTCATTTCCGGGGAGCTGTTTTTT
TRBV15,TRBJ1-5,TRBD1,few,CATSRGDRGTLSNQPQHF,TGTGCCACCAGCAGGGGGGACAGGGGAACGTTAAGCAATCAGCCCCAGCATTTT
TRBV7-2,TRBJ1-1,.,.,CASSLGQSNTEAFF,TGTGCCAGCAGCTTAGGACAGTCGAACACTGAAGCTTTCTTT
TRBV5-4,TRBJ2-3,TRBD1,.,CASSLGQGKDTQYF,TGTGCCAGCAGCCTGGGACAGGGGAAAGATACGCAGTATTTT
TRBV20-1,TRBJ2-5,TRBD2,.,CSAAYTGGPEETQYF,TGCAGTGCCGCCTATACGGGAGGGCCTGAGGAGACCCAGTACTTC
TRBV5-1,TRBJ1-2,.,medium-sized,CASSLESPTLGYTF,TGCGCCAGCAGCTTGGAGTCCCCGACTTTGGGCTACACCTTC
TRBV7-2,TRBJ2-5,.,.,CASRGGTETQYF,TGTGCCAGCAGAGGGGGGACGGAGACCCAGTACTTC
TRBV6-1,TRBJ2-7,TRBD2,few,CASSHLGGGEQYF,TGTGCCAGCAGTCACCTTGGGGGGGGCGAGCAGTACTTC
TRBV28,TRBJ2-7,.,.,CASRGSRRTYEQYF,TGTGCCAGCAGGGGAAGCAGAAGGACCTACGAGCAGTACTTC
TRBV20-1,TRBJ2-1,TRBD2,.,CSASGSNEQFF,TGCAGTGCCAGCGGGAGCAATGAGCAGTTCTTC
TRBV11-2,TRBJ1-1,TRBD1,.,CASSLPGGTEAFF,TGTGCCAGCAGCTTACCAGGGGGCACTGAAGCTTTCTTT
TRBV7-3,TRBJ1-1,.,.,CASSLDGLEAFF,TGTGCCAGCAGCCTGGACGGCCTTGAAGCTTTCTTT
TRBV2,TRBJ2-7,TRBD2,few,CASSGILAGEQYF,TGTGCCAGCAGCGGTATACTAGCGGGTGAGCAGTACTTC
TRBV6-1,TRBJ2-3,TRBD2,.,CASRSAAGTDTQYF,TGTGCCAGCAGATCAGCAGCGGGAACAGATACGCAGTATTTT
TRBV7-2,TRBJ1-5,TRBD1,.,CASSQTGGDQPQHF,TGTGCCAGCAGCCAGACAGGGGGCGATCAGCCCCAGCATTTT
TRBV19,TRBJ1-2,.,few,CASSSSDYRVASGYTF,TGTGCCAGTAGTAGCTCGGATTACAGGGTTGCCAGTGGCTACACCTTC
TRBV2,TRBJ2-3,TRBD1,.,CASSFDRGGNTQYF,TGTGCCAGCAGTTTCGACAGGGGTGGAAATACGCAGTATTTT
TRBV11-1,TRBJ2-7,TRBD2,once,CASSQTSSYEQYF,TGTGCCAGCAGCCAGACTAGCAGCTACGAGCAGTACTTC
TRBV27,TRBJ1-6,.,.,CASGGTKSLPLHF,TGTGCCAGCGGTGGGACCAAGTCATTACCCCTCCACTTT
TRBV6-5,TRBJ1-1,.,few,CASSYSIGIGGLAFF,TGTGCCAGCAGTTACTCGATTGGGATTGGGGGTCTGGCTTTCTTT